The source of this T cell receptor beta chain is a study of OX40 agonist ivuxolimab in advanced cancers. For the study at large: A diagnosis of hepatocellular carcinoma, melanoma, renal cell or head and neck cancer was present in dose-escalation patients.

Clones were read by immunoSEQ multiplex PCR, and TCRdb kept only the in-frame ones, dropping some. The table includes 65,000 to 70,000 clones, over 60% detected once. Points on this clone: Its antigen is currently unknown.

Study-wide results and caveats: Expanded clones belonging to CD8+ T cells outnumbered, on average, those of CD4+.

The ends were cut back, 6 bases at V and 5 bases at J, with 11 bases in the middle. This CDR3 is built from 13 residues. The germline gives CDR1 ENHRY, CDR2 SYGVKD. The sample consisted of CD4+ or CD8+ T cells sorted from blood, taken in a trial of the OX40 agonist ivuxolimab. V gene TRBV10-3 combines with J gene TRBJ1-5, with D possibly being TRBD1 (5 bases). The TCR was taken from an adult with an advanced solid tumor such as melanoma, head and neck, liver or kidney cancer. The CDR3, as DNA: TGTGCCATCAGCGGGACGGTAGATCAGCCCCAGCATTTT. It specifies CAISGTVDQPQHF.